The clone carrying this T cell receptor (beta chain) was recorded a few times. The data originate from a study of blood T cell repertoires in COVID-19. Looking at the study overall: The United States, Italy and Spain provided the acute and convalescent COVID-19 samples. PBMCs, B-cell-depleted T cells, or T cells provided the cDNA or gDNA that made up the material.

TCRdb's copy holds only in-frame clones and misses some; the assay was immunoSEQ multiplex PCR. The sample yields some 30,000 clones, over 75% seen once. Sequencing was carried out using peripheral blood. The TCR sequence derives from a man between 60 and 75 years old with active COVID-19.

CDR3 sequence: CASSPRTARGNQPQHF. CDR3 coding DNA: TGTGCCAGCAGCCCAAGGACGGCGAGGGGCAATCAGCCCCAGCATTTT. The J gene is TRBJ1-5, the V gene TRBV7-2; no reliable D call. The germline V and J ends were trimmed by 5 bases and 2 bases, with 16 bases remaining between them. Germline V gene sequence: CDR1 SGHTA, CDR2 FQGNSA. The CDR3 consists of 16 residues. Variable domain in full (rest from reference TRBV7-2 and TRBJ1-5): GAGVSQSPSNKVTEKGKDVELRCDPISGHTALYWYRQSLGQGLEFLIYFQGNSAPDKSGLPSDRFSAERTGGSVSTLTIQRTQQEDSAVYLCASSPRTARGNQPQHFGDGTRLSIL.